A selection of T cell receptor beta chains follows, all from one sample in a study of Graves' ophthalmopathy and Graves' hyperthyroidism. MiXCR, applied by TCRdb to the multiplex PCR reads, yields one record per CDR3 protein. The repertoire includes over a million distinct CDR3 sequences, 35% to 40% of them detected once, and approximately 12% sits in the top ten. The specimen was peripheral blood or thyroid tissue (not recorded which). Receptors originate from an adult man with Graves' hyperthyroidism. Both conserved end residues are part of each CDR3. The order of the fields is J gene, D gene, V gene, CDR3 protein. The D gene is left open where the match is weak.

TRBJ1-6	NA	TRBV7-8	CASSYPGSPLHF
TRBJ2-7	NA	TRBV5-1	CASSLEPPTYEQYF
TRBJ2-7	NA	TRBV5-1	CASSLAAGSHEQYF
TRBJ2-2	TRBD2	TRBV29-1	CSARTSGRVGELFF
TRBJ1-3	NA	TRBV19	CASRDRPSGNTIYF
TRBJ1-2	NA	TRBV9	CASSEAVGRDYGHTF
TRBJ2-7	TRBD1	TRBV7-2	CASSLGQAPYEQYF
TRBJ2-7	NA	TRBV20-1	CSATGTLYEQYF
TRBJ1-3	NA	TRBV7-8	CASSLTRTANTIYF
TRBJ2-6	NA	TRBV24-1	CATSPGVPISYSGANVLTF
TRBJ2-7	NA	TRBV25-1	CASSEFEDSSYEQYF
TRBJ1-1	NA	TRBV10-3	CAISRQNTEAFF
TRBJ1-2	NA	TRBV7-6	CASSYSGRYGYTF
TRBJ2-7	TRBD1	TRBV11-2	CASSPDVGQCRTEQYF
TRBJ2-5	TRBD1	TRBV12-3/TRBV12-4	CASSQDDRAVGSQYF
TRBJ2-6	TRBD1	TRBV4-1	CASSQVAGGGSGANVLTF
TRBJ1-1	TRBD1	TRBV7-2	CASNLDRGQTEAFF
TRBJ2-7	NA	TRBV5-1	CASSSRGSHSYEQYF
TRBJ2-7	NA	TRBV11-2	CASSLRQEGRNEQYF